The 30 T cell receptor beta chains reported below all come from one sample, sequenced in a study of T cell changes during pregnancy in multiple sclerosis. Sequencing used immunoSEQ multiplex PCR; TCRdb keeps in-frame clones, though not all of them. This table holds about 120,000 clones, approximately 93% found once. Sequenced here: peripheral blood, sampled before pregnancy. These receptor sequences come from a female donor with multiple sclerosis, enrolled in a pregnancy study.

This chain connects TRBV28 to TRBJ2-5, with D maybe TRBD2 (5 bases). The CDR3 loop spans 13 amino acids. Trimming took 6 bases from V and 5 from J, leaving 13 bases between them. Per the germline V gene, CDR1 is MDHEN and CDR2 is SYDVKM. Written as DNA, the CDR3 is TGTGCCAGCAGGCGGACCCAGCGGGAGACCCAGTACTTC. Its translation is CASRRTQRETQYF.

J is TRBJ2-1 and V is TRBV7-9; TRBD2 matches at 11 bases. In germline, CDR1 is SEHNR, CDR2 FQNEAQ (reference sequence). The CDR3 totals 17 residues. Trimming took 4 bases from V and 2 from J; bases not matched to a gene: 7. The CDR3 nucleotides are TGTGCCAGCAGCTCCACTAGCGGGAGAGACCCCTACAATGAGCAGTTCTTC. As protein: CASSSTSGRDPYNEQFF. The entire variable domain, with the rest obtained from reference TRBV7-9 and TRBJ2-1, is as follows: DTGVSQNPRHKITKRGQNVTFRCDPISEHNRLYWYRQTLGQGPEFLTYFQNEAQLEKSRLLSDRFSAERPKGSFSTLEIQRTEQGDSAMYLCASSSTSGRDPYNEQFFGPGTRLTVL.

The gene calls are TRBV30 and TRBJ1-5, with D possibly matching TRBD1 (6 bases). Trimming left V 3 bases short and J 3 bases short, with 9 bases between. Per germline, CDR1 GTSNPN and CDR2 SVGIG (reference sequence). There are 13 residues in the CDR3. CDR3 coding DNA: TGTGCCTGGAGAGGGGGAAACAATCAGCCCCAGCATTTT. It is translated as CAWRGGNNQPQHF.

This clone is a singleton in its sample. The genes are TRBV6-1 and TRBJ2-3; 9 positions match TRBD1. Germline V gene lookup returns CDR1 MNHNS and CDR2 SASEGT. V dropped 4 bases and J dropped 5; count of bases not matched to a gene: 10. This CDR3 is 16 amino acids long. CDR3 DNA sequence: TGTGCCAGCAGTGTCTACAGGGGGCAGGAACGAGATACGCAGTATTTT. Amino acid sequence: CASSVYRGQERDTQYF.

This chain connects TRBV5-4 to TRBJ2-3; possibly TRBD2 for D (5 bases). The CDR3 covers 15 residues. The germline V gene has CDR1 SGHNT and CDR2 YYREEE (reference sequence). Deletions cut 6 bases from V and 2 bases from J, with 16 bases between. The CDR3 loop reads CASTRGGWDTDTQYF. DNA of the CDR3: TGTGCCAGCACTCGCGGCGGGTGGGACACAGATACGCAGTATTTT. The complete variable domain, with remaining parts taken from reference TRBV5-4 and TRBJ2-3, reads ETGVTQSPTHLIKTRGQQVTLRCSSQSGHNTVSWYQQALGQGPQFIFQYYREEENGRGNFPPRFSGLQFPNYSSELNVNALELDDSALYLCASTRGGWDTDTQYFGPGTRLTVL.

The chain recombines TRBV19 with TRBJ1-5, with D unclear. This CDR3 is 13 amino acids long. Germline V lookup: CDR1 LNHDA, CDR2 SQIVND (reference sequence). With 5 bases removed from V and 3 bases from J, the gap between germline ends came to 8 bases. CDR3 protein: CASSFRDNQPQHF. The CDR3 nucleotides read TGTGCCAGTAGTTTCCGGGACAATCAGCCCCAGCATTTT.

CDR3 residues: CASSIDRATEAFF. The CDR3 DNA reads TGTGCCAGTAGTATAGACAGGGCGACTGAAGCTTTCTTT. The chain couples TRBV19 to TRBJ1-1, with a weak D call TRBD1 (5 bases). V was cut by 0 bases and J by 5 bases, with 7 bases left in between. There are 13 residues in the CDR3. Germline V gives CDR1 LNHDA, CDR2 SQIVND (reference sequence).

Notes on this clone: Different DNA sequences within this sample yield the same CDR3. The V call is TRBV6-5, the J call TRBJ1-3, with D maybe TRBD1 (6 bases). The CDR3 totals 13 residues. Germline V gene lookup returns CDR1 MNHEY and CDR2 SVGAGI. V lost 10 bases to trimming and J lost 7 bases, with 17 bases between them. The CDR3 nucleotides read TGTGCCACCCGGCAGGGGACGGGGAACACCATATATTTT. It translates to CATRQGTGNTIYF.

The V call is TRBV7-9, the J call TRBJ1-1; TRBD1 might be the D (6 bases). The V gene lost 5 bases and the J gene lost 1 base, with 20 bases spanning the gap. CDR1 and CDR2 from the germline V gene are SEHNR and FQNEAQ (reference sequence). The CDR3 length is 17 residues. DNA for the CDR3: TGTGCCAGCAGCCGATATCAGGGGTCTGGGGAGAACACTGAAGCTTTCTTT. Translation: CASSRYQGSGENTEAFF.

This chain connects TRBV10-3 to TRBJ1-4; TRBD1 matches 10 bases. V lost 5 bases to trimming and J lost 8 bases; unmatched junction nucleotides: 5. From germline, CDR1 is ENHRY and CDR2 SYGVKD. The length of the CDR3 is 14 residues. The CDR3 nucleotides read TGTGCCATCAGTCGACAGGGGGCGGAGGAAAAACTGTTTTTT. This codes for CAISRQGAEEKLFF.

The chain combines TRBV5-4 with TRBJ1-2; 7 positions match TRBD1. The junction had 18 bases not matched to a gene; V was cut back by 2 bases and J by 8 bases. The CDR3 runs 17 residues. Germline assignment: CDR1 SGHNT and CDR2 YYREEE (reference sequence). DNA of the CDR3: TGTGCCAGCAGCTTTCCGTACAGGGGCGAACCGGGGAGCGGCTACACCTTC. It translates to CASSFPYRGEPGSGYTF.

The CDR3 sequence is CASSDLGGGGQETQYF. CDR3 DNA: TGTGCCAGCAGTGACTTAGGCGGGGGGGGCCAAGAGACCCAGTACTTC. The chain uses TRBV2 and TRBJ2-5, with 9 bases identical to TRBD2. Germline-derived CDR1 and CDR2 are SNHLY and FYNNEI. CDR3 length equals 16 residues. V lost 3 bases to trimming and J lost 1 base; unmatched junction nucleotides: 6.

The J gene is TRBJ1-1, the V gene TRBV14; no clear D. The CDR3 runs 14 residues. Deletions cut 3 bases from V and 1 base from J, with 9 bases between. Germline V CDR1 and CDR2: SGHDN, FVKESK. The chain's CDR3 is CASSQSLRNTEAFF. The CDR3 DNA reads TGTGCCAGCAGCCAGAGCCTCCGGAACACTGAAGCTTTCTTT.

J is TRBJ2-5 and V is TRBV14; a weak D match, TRBD2 (5 bases). Trimming shortened V by 0 bases and J by 5 bases, and 13 bases separated the two germline ends. The CDR3 contains 15 residues. CDR1 SGHDN and CDR2 FVKESK come from the germline V gene. The CDR3 nucleotides read TGTGCCAGCAGCCAAGAGTATACTGGGAGCGAGACCCAGTACTTC. Translation gives CASSQEYTGSETQYF.

CDR3: CASSYKRERRETQYF. CDR3 sequence (DNA): TGTGCCAGCAGTTACAAGCGGGAGCGGCGAGAGACCCAGTACTTC. The chain couples TRBV6-6 to TRBJ2-5; 8 positions agree with TRBD2. The J segment lost 4 bases and the V segment lost 2 bases, leaving 6 bases of the junction unmatched. There are 15 residues in the CDR3. Germline CDR1 reads MNHNY; CDR2 reads SVGAGI (reference sequence).

This sequence joins TRBV15 and TRBJ2-1; D possibly corresponds to TRBD2 (5 bases). The V gene lost 11 bases and the J gene lost 8 bases, with 16 bases spanning the gap. The CDR3 length is 12 residues. CDR1 is LNHNV, CDR2 YYDKDF, per germline (reference sequence). CDR3 coding DNA: TGTGCCCCGCGGGCACCCCCGGATGAGCAGTTCTTC. Its translation is CAPRAPPDEQFF. Full variable domain (missing parts from reference TRBV15 and TRBJ2-1): DAMVIQNPRYQVTQFGKPVTLSCSQTLNHNVMYWYQQKSSQAPKLLFHYYDKDFNNEADTPDNFQSRRPNTSFCFLDIRSPGLGDTAMYLCAPRAPPDEQFFGPGTRLTVL.

The V call is TRBV19, the J call TRBJ2-5; D is unresolved. Per germline, CDR1 LNHDA and CDR2 SQIVND (reference sequence). This CDR3 spans 13 amino acids. Trimming took off 5 bases at V and 1 base at J, with 8 bases between the two ends. In DNA, the CDR3 is TGTGCCAGTAGTCTCAGGTTCCAAGAGACCCAGTACTTC. Its translation is CASSLRFQETQYF.

The chain couples TRBV9 to TRBJ2-6, with D tentatively TRBD1 (5 bases). Trimming pared 0 bases from V and 2 bases from J, leaving 6 bases between. Germline-derived CDR1 and CDR2 are SGDLS and YYNGEE. The CDR3 is made up of 15 amino acids. The CDR3 DNA sequence: TGTGCCAGCAGCGTAGACAGGCCTGGGGCCAACGTCCTGACTTTC. This gives the protein CASSVDRPGANVLTF.

V usage is TRBV15 and J usage is TRBJ2-1, with 8 bases aligning to TRBD2. The CDR3 extends over 16 amino acids. V trimming: 4 bases; J trimming: 7 bases; junction bases outside the gene matches: 12. Germline V gives CDR1 LNHNV, CDR2 YYDKDF (reference sequence). CDR3 sequence reads: CATSIERTSSSNEQFF. The CDR3 region has the DNA TGTGCCACCAGCATCGAACGGACTAGCAGCAGTAATGAGCAGTTCTTC. The variable domain in full, completed from reference TRBV15 and TRBJ2-1, reads DAMVIQNPRYQVTQFGKPVTLSCSQTLNHNVMYWYQQKSSQAPKLLFHYYDKDFNNEADTPDNFQSRRPNTSFCFLDIRSPGLGDTAMYLCATSIERTSSSNEQFFGPGTRLTVL.

The chain carries TRBV5-1 and TRBJ2-1, with 7 positions matching TRBD2. Looked up from germline, CDR1 is SGHRS and CDR2 is YFSETQ. There are 15 residues in the CDR3. V shed 4 bases and J 0 bases; nucleotides not matched to a gene: 4. For the CDR3, the DNA is TGCGCCAGCAGCCCCCCTAGCGGCTCCTACAATGAGCAGTTCTTC. The encoded protein is CASSPPSGSYNEQFF.

The chain employs TRBV2 and TRBJ2-3; D unclear. The CDR3 runs 15 residues. With 8 bases removed from V and 0 bases from J, the gap between germline ends came to 15 bases. Germline CDR1 reads SNHLY; CDR2 reads FYNNEI. DNA for the CDR3: TGTGCCAGCCCGAAAACCGGGTCTAGCACAGATACGCAGTATTTT. Protein: CASPKTGSSTDTQYF. The complete variable domain, with remaining parts taken from reference TRBV2 and TRBJ2-3, reads EPEVTQTPSHQVTQMGQEVILRCVPISNHLYFYWYRQILGQKVEFLVSFYNNEISEKSEIFDDQFSVERPDGSNFTLKIRSTKLEDSAMYFCASPKTGSSTDTQYFGPGTRLTVL.

The CDR3 region is CAWSLELNTGELFF. CDR3 in DNA: TGTGCCTGGAGTCTAGAGCTGAACACCGGGGAGCTGTTTTTT. V usage is TRBV30 and J usage is TRBJ2-2, with unresolved D. Trimming pared 2 bases from V and 1 base from J, leaving 8 bases between. Germline assignment: CDR1 GTSNPN and CDR2 SVGIG (reference sequence). The CDR3 consists of 14 residues.

The V and J genes are TRBV28 and TRBJ2-5; 8 bases line up with TRBD2. This CDR3 has 15 residues. Germline V lookup: CDR1 MDHEN, CDR2 SYDVKM. Trimming cost V 3 bases and J 5 bases; bases outside gene matches: 8. The CDR3, as DNA: TGTGCCAGCAGTTTTACCGGGAGGGCCCTGGAGACCCAGTACTTC. Translated: CASSFTGRALETQYF.

The chain couples TRBV5-6 to TRBJ1-2; 11 nucleotides align to TRBD1. Trimming cost V 2 bases and J 5 bases; bases outside gene matches: 5. The CDR3 has 15 residues. The germline gives CDR1 SGHDT, CDR2 YYEEEE. The CDR3 protein is CASSFMDRGQYGYTF. CDR3 sequence (DNA): TGTGCCAGCAGCTTTATGGACAGGGGGCAATATGGCTACACCTTC.

The CDR3 loop reads CASSLLASGYNEQFF. CDR3 bases: TGTGCCAGCAGCTTATTGGCTAGCGGATACAATGAGCAGTTCTTC. This chain links TRBV7-2 with TRBJ2-1; 7 bases match TRBD2. There are 15 residues in the CDR3. V trimming: 2 bases; J trimming: 4 bases; junction bases outside the gene matches: 5. The germline gives CDR1 SGHTA, CDR2 FQGNSA.

The chain employs TRBV28 and TRBJ1-1; tentatively, D is TRBD1 (6 bases). The ends were cut back, 7 bases at V and 4 bases at J, with 19 bases in the middle. The CDR3 is 15 amino acids. Germline CDR1 is MDHEN and CDR2 is SYDVKM. CDR3 nucleotide sequence: TGTGCCAGCATTCCCTGGCCGGACAGTGCCACTGAAGCTTTCTTT. Translation gives CASIPWPDSATEAFF.

The genes are TRBV5-4 and TRBJ2-6; maybe TRBD1 (6 bases). Trimming left V 3 bases short and J 0 bases short, with 16 bases between. The CDR3 sequence is 18 residues long. Germline values: CDR1 SGHNT, CDR2 YYREEE (reference sequence). The CDR3 here is CASSSAGVLNSGANVLTF. CDR3 in DNA: TGTGCCAGCAGCTCAGCAGGGGTCCTCAACTCTGGGGCCAACGTCCTGACTTTC.

This chain connects TRBV7-9 to TRBJ2-7; 10 bases match TRBD1. CDR1 and CDR2 from the germline V gene are SEHNR and FQNEAQ (reference sequence). CDR3 length: 13 amino acids. Trimming at V came to 11 bases and at J to 4 bases, leaving 8 bases not matched to a gene. In DNA form, the CDR3 reads TGTGCCGCTGGATGGGACAGGGGTTACGAGCAGTACTTC. Encoded protein: CAAGWDRGYEQYF. The whole variable domain, filled in from reference TRBV7-9 and TRBJ2-7, reads DTGVSQNPRHKITKRGQNVTFRCDPISEHNRLYWYRQTLGQGPEFLTYFQNEAQLEKSRLLSDRFSAERPKGSFSTLEIQRTEQGDSAMYLCAAGWDRGYEQYFGPGTRLTVT.

V usage is TRBV9 and J usage is TRBJ2-2, with 9 bases that match TRBD2. The CDR3 sequence is 16 residues long. V gave up 1 base and J gave up 5 bases; unmatched junction bases: 6. The germline gives CDR1 SGDLS, CDR2 YYNGEE. CDR3: CASSVLAGGSTGELFF. The CDR3, as DNA: TGTGCCAGCAGCGTACTGGCGGGAGGGAGTACCGGGGAGCTGTTTTTT. The full variable domain, rest sourced from reference TRBV9 and TRBJ2-2, is DSGVTQTPKHLITATGQRVTLRCSPRSGDLSVYWYQQSLDQGLQFLIQYYNGEERAKGNILERFSAQQFPDLHSELNLSSLELGDSALYFCASSVLAGGSTGELFFGEGSRLTVL.

The chain uses TRBV19 and TRBJ1-1, with D unclear. The V end was cut by 5 bases, the J end by 1 base, with 5 bases between. Per germline, CDR1 LNHDA and CDR2 SQIVND (reference sequence). This CDR3 contains 12 residues. The CDR3 here is CASSSGNTEAFF. In DNA form, the CDR3 reads TGTGCCAGTAGTTCAGGGAACACTGAAGCTTTCTTT.